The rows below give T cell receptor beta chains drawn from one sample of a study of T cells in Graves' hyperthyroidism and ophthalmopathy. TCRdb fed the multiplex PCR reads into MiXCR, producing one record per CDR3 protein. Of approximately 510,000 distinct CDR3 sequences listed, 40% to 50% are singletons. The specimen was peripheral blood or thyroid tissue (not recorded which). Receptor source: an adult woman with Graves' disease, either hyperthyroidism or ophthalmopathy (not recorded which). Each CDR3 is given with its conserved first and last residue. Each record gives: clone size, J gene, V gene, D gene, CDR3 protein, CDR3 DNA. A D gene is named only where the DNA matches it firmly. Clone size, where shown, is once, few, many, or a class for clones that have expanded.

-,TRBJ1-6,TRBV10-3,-,CAISESSLNRYNSPLHF,TGTGCCATCAGTGAGTCGAGTTTGAACAGATATAATTCACCCCTCCACTTT
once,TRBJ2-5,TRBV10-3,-,CAISKGGYQETQYF,TGTGCCATCTCTAAGGGGGGATACCAAGAGACCCAGTACTTC
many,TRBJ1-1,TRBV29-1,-,CSVDFARNAEAFF,TGCAGCGTTGATTTCGCACGGAACGCTGAAGCTTTCTTT
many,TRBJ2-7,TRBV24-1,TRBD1,CATRWGQDYYEQYF,TGTGCCACCAGGTGGGGACAGGACTATTACGAGCAGTACTTC
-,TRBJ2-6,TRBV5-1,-,CASSPGTNVLTF,TGCGCCAGCAGCCCAGGGACCAACGTCCTGACTTTC
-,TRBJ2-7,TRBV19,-,CASSLRTVSFYEQYF,TGTGCCAGTAGTCTTCGGACTGTCAGTTTCTACGAGCAGTACTTC
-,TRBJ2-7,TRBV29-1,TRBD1,CSVGSGTGVLGSYEQYF,TGCAGCGTTGGCTCTGGGACAGGGGTTTTGGGCTCCTACGAGCAGTACTTC
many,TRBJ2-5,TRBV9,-,CASSIRDGQETQYF,TGTGCCAGCAGCATCCGGGACGGCCAAGAGACCCAGTACTTC
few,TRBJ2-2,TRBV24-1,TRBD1,CATSDLGQGDTGELFF,TGTGCCACCAGTGATTTGGGACAGGGAGACACCGGGGAGCTGTTTTTT
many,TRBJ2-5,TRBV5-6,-,CASSQTDVGETQYF,TGTGCCAGCAGCCAAACGGACGTAGGGGAGACCCAGTACTTC
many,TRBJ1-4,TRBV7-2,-,CASSLMQGSTNEKLFF,TGTGCCAGCAGCTTAATGCAGGGCAGCACTAATGAAAAACTGTTTTTT
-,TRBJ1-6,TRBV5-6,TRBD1,CASSLTRGPVSSPLHF,TGTGCCAGCAGCTTGACGAGGGGGCCCGTCTCTTCACCCCTCCACTTT
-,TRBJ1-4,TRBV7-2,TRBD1,CASSSRTGANEKLFF,TGTGCCAGCAGCTCCCGGACAGGGGCTAATGAAAAACTGTTTTTT
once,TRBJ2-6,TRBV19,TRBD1,CASSTGTVASTYPEAF,TGTGCCAGTAGTACGGGGACAGTGGCTTCCACTTACCCTGAAGCTTTC
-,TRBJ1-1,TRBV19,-,CASKSGGPEAFF,TGTGCCAGTAAAAGCGGGGGCCCTGAAGCTTTCTTT
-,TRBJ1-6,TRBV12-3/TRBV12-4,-,CASSPRAGSPLHF,TGTGCCAGCAGTCCAAGGGCCGGGTCACCCCTCCACTTT
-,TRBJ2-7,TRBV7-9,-,CASSSPDSQREQYF,TGTGCCAGCAGCTCCCCGGACAGTCAGCGCGAGCAGTACTTC
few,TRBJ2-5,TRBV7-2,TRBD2,CASSSTPGGETQYF,TGTGCCAGCAGTTCTACCCCGGGGGGGGAGACCCAGTACTTC
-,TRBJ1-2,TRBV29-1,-,CSVERVGDGYTF,TGCAGCGTTGAAAGGGTGGGGGATGGCTACACCTTC
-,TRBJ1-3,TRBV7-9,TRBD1,CASSFRGQGAWGGNTIYF,TGTGCCAGCAGCTTTCGTGGACAGGGGGCTTGGGGTGGAAACACCATATATTTT
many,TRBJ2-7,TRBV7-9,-,CASSLLGQRAQYF,TGTGCCAGCAGCTTATTGGGACAAAGAGCTCAGTACTTC
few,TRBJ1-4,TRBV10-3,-,CAIGGDATNEKLFF,TGTGCCATCGGTGGCGACGCAACTAATGAAAAACTGTTTTTT
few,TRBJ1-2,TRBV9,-,CASSQLDSGSYTF,TGTGCCAGCAGCCAACTAGACTCCGGTAGCTACACCTTC
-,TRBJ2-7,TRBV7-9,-,CASSPPSGRNEQYF,TGTGCCAGCAGCCCCCCTTCGGGAAGAAACGAGCAGTACTTC
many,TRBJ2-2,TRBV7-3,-,CASSLERHTPAGELFF,TGTGCCAGCAGCCTCGAGAGGCACACCCCCGCCGGGGAGCTGTTTTTT
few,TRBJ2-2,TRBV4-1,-,CASTWTVRGTGELFF,TGCGCCAGCACTTGGACAGTCAGAGGCACCGGGGAGCTGTTTTTT
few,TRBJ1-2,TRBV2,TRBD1,CASSGGGGGYTF,TGTGCCAGCTCAGGGGGCGGTGGTGGCTACACCTTC
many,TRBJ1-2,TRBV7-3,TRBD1,CASSSDRGAGYTF,TGTGCCAGCAGCTCGGACAGGGGCGCTGGCTACACCTTC
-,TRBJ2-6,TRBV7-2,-,CASKTPSGANVLTF,TGTGCCAGCAAGACCCCATCTGGGGCCAACGTCCTGACTTTC
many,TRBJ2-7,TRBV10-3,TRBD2,CAIRRSGTSGYEQYF,TGTGCCATCAGGCGGTCAGGGACTAGCGGTTACGAGCAGTACTTC
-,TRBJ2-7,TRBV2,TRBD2,CASSDLGLAGVAF,TGTGCCAGCAGTGATTTGGGACTAGCGGGAGTAGCCTTC
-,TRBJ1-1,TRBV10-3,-,CAIGFQGTEAFF,TGTGCCATCGGATTCCAGGGCACTGAAGCTTTCTTT
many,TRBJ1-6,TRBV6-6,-,CASSYSGGRDSPLHF,TGTGCCAGCAGTTACTCTGGGGGTCGGGATTCACCCCTCCACTTT
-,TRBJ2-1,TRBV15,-,CATSREGLSEFF,TGTGCCACCAGCAGAGAGGGTCTGTCGGAGTTCTTC
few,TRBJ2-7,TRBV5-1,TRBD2,CVSSLVPISGASSYEQYF,TGCGTCAGCAGCTTGGTCCCCATTAGCGGGGCGAGCTCCTACGAGCAGTACTTC
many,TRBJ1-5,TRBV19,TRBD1,CASSFWTGASNQPQHF,TGTGCCAGTAGTTTTTGGACAGGGGCAAGCAATCAGCCCCAGCATTTT
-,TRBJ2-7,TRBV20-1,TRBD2,CSARSGTTAYEQYF,TGCAGTGCTCGGAGCGGGACCACGGCCTACGAGCAGTACTTC
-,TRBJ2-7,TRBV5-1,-,CASGGGGYEQYF,TGCGCCAGCGGGGGGGGCGGGTACGAGCAGTACTTC
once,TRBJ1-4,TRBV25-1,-,CASRDGGLGEKLFF,TGTGCCAGCAGGGACGGGGGGCTAGGTGAAAAACTGTTTTTT
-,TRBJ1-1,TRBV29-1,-,CSASDTEAFF,TGCAGCGCCTCGGACACTGAAGCTTTCTTT
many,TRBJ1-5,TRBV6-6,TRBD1,CASSYSGRGRFSNQPQHF,TGTGCCAGCAGTTACTCGGGCAGGGGGCGATTTAGCAATCAGCCCCAGCATTTT
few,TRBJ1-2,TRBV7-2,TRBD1,CASSSGQGHYGYTF,TGCGCCAGCAGCTCCGGACAGGGCCACTATGGCTACACCTTC
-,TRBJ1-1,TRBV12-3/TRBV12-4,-,CASSQGPPEAFF,TGTGCCAGCAGTCAGGGTCCTCCTGAAGCTTTCTTT
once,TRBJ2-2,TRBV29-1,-,CSVWGEGGELFF,TGCAGCGTTTGGGGAGAGGGCGGGGAGCTGTTTTTT
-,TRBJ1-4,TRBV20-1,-,CSAELPGTPEKLFF,TGCAGTGCCGAACTCCCCGGGACACCTGAAAAACTGTTTTTT
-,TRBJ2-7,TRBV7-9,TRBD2,CASSSIGTSLPYEQYF,TGTGCCAGCAGTTCCATCGGGACTAGCCTACCCTACGAGCAGTACTTC
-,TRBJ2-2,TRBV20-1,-,CSARDQRGGNTGELFF,TGCAGTGCTAGAGACCAAAGGGGCGGGAACACCGGGGAGCTGTTTTTT
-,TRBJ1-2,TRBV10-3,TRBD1,CAISVAGQGYTF,TGTGCCATCAGTGTGGCGGGACAGGGCTACACCTTC
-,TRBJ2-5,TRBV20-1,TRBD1,CSARGTGGWETQYF,TGCAGTGCTAGAGGGACAGGGGGTTGGGAGACCCAGTACTTC
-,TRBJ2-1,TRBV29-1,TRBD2,CSVEDRLAGAEQFF,TGCAGCGTTGAAGATAGGCTAGCGGGAGCTGAGCAGTTCTTC
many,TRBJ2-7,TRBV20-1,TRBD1,CSAKTGGPYEQYF,TGCAGTGCTAAGACAGGGGGCCCTTACGAGCAGTACTTC
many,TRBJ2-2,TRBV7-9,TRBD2,CASSSLVVAGVTGELFF,TGTGCCAGCAGCTCGCTAGTGGTAGCGGGAGTCACCGGGGAGCTGTTTTTT
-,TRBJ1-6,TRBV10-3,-,CAISPTGRDSPLHF,TGTGCCATCAGCCCCACAGGGAGGGACTCACCCCTCCACTTT
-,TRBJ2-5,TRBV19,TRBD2,CASSLAGGPKTQYF,TGTGCCAGCTCTCTAGCGGGGGGGCCGAAGACCCAGTACTTC
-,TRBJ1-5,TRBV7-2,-,CASSPLSGFNNQPQHF,TGTGCCAGCTCACCACTCTCGGGTTTCAACAATCAGCCCCAGCATTTT